This record concerns one T cell receptor beta chain sequence. Its antigen is not known. Other DNA sequences in this specimen translate into the identical CDR3. This specimen belongs to a study of shared clonotypes between healthy human individuals. Study conclusions and caveats: Compared with memory subsets, naive subsets generally had larger estimated richness. Measured sharing among donors was expected to vary with sequencing depth.

The protocol was immunoSEQ multiplex PCR, while the TCRdb copy is restricted to in-frame clones and leaves out a portion. The sample lists a few million clones, around 95% occurring once. Input material: naive CD4+ T cells sorted from blood. Subset: CD45RA+ positively selected. The source of this sequence is a man in his late teens or twenties in good health.

CDR3 sequence reads: CASSAGRNYGYTF. The CDR3 DNA follows: TGTGCCAGCAGTGCTGGGCGAAACTATGGCTACACCTTC. The V gene is TRBV2, the J gene TRBJ1-2; D not certain. The CDR3 contains 13 residues. V was cut by 4 bases and J by 2 bases, with 8 bases left in between. CDR1 and CDR2 from the germline V gene are SNHLY and FYNNEI.